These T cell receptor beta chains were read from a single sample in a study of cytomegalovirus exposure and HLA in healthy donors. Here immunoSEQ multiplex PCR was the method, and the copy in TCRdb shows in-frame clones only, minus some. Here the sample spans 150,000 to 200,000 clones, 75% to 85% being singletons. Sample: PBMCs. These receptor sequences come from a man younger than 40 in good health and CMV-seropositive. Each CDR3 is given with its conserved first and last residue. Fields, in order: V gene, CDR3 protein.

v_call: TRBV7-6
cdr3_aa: CASSLGGVDEQYF

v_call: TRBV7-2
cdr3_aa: CASSADRSKGGELFF

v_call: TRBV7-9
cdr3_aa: CASSPGVAGMRETQYF

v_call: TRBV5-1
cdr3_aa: CASSLAEASIIAKNIQYF

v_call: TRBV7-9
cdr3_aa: CASSFSGDRLKDIQYF

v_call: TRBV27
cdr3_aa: CASSRSGGARWEQYF

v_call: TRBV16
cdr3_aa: CASSPEDRQPQHF

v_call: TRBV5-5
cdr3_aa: CASSSAQGKLYYGYTF

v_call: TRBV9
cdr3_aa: CASSVQGGQSTDTQYF

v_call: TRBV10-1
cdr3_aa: CASSESQGNEQYF

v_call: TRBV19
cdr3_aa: CASSAIQGAYEQYF

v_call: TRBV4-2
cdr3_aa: CASSQGTSEQETQYF

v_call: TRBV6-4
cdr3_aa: CASSPVEGANYGYTF

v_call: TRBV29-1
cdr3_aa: CSVGQGSQPQHF

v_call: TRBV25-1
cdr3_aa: CANFPGQASGSYGYTF

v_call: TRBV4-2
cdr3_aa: CASSQLPTGLETQYF

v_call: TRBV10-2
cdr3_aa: CASNRDGYNEQFF

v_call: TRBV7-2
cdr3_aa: CASSLVGGGTDTQYF

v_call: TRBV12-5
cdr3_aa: CASGRWDRGLTLVAKNIQYF

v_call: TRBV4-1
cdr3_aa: CASSQVGLDGYTF

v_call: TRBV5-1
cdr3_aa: CASSLGPGLTEETQYF

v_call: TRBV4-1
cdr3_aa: CASSQVTSANTGELFF

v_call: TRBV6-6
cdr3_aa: CASSYSGTIYF

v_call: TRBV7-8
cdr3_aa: CASSTWTGSYEQYF

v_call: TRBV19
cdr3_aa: CASSMPGQPGGYGYTF

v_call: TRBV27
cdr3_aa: CASSLLAGEHEQFF

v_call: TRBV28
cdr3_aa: CASSTTGTSAHEQYF

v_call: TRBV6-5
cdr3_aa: CASSRPGQGVDTQYF